These T cell receptor beta chains were read from a single sample in a study of T cell responses to AZD1222 COVID-19 vaccine. Data came from immunoSEQ multiplex PCR; TCRdb stores just in-frame clones and leaves some out. The sample carries more than 150,000 clones, 87% recorded once. The sample here was peripheral blood, taken 28 days after the second AZD1222 dose. The origin of the receptors is an adult who received the AZD1222 COVID-19 vaccine. Each CDR3 is given with its conserved first and last residue. D genes are given only for firm matches. Only part of the rows carry a size: once, few, many, or a class if the clone is expanded.

V gene	clone size	D gene	J gene	CDR3 protein	CDR3 DNA
TRBV4-2	.	.	TRBJ1-6	CASSQDSGGRPTSSYNSPLHF	TGTGCCAGCAGCCAAGATTCCGGGGGAAGGCCCACTAGCTCCTATAATTCACCCCTCCACTTT
TRBV6-2/TRBV6-3	.	.	TRBJ1-4	CASSYLGNGEKLFF	TGTGCCAGCAGTTACTTGGGCAACGGGGAAAAACTGTTTTTT
TRBV7-9	once	TRBD1	TRBJ1-3	CASSFLTGGSGNTIYF	TGTGCCAGCAGCTTTCTTACAGGGGGTTCTGGAAACACCATATATTTT
TRBV7-2	.	.	TRBJ2-7	CASSLVRSGDRYF	TGTGCCAGCAGCTTAGTAAGGTCGGGAGATCGGTACTTC
TRBV12-3/TRBV12-4	.	.	TRBJ1-2	CASSLSNYGYTF	TGTGCCAGCAGTTTATCGAACTATGGCTACACCTTC
TRBV4-2	.	.	TRBJ1-5	CASSQVRGSDQPQHF	TGTGCCAGCAGCCAAGTCAGGGGTAGTGATCAGCCCCAGCATTTT
TRBV29-1	.	.	TRBJ1-4	CSADSNEKLFF	TGCAGCGCAGACAGTAATGAAAAACTGTTTTTT
TRBV9	.	.	TRBJ2-3	CASSARAASTDTQYF	TGTGCCAGCAGCGCAAGGGCCGCTAGCACAGATACGCAGTATTTT
TRBV27	.	.	TRBJ2-7	CASSTPGRPSKQYF	TGTGCCAGCAGTACCCCGGGACGGCCGTCTAAGCAGTACTTC
TRBV30	.	.	TRBJ1-2	CAWSLGDLYGYTF	TGTGCCTGGTCACTGGGGGACCTCTATGGCTACACCTTC
TRBV24-1	.	TRBD2	TRBJ2-1	CATSDISGGYNEQFF	TGTGCCACCAGTGATATTAGCGGGGGCTACAATGAGCAGTTCTTC
TRBV7-2	.	.	TRBJ2-7	CASSRDLRYEQYF	TGTGCCAGCAGTCGGGACCTCAGGTACGAGCAGTACTTC
TRBV9	.	.	TRBJ2-5	CASSVNTGSKETQYF	TGTGCCAGCAGCGTCAACACCGGGTCGAAAGAGACCCAGTACTTC
TRBV5-1	once	.	TRBJ1-2	CASSHGQQYGYTF	TGCGCCAGCAGCCACGGACAGCAATATGGCTACACCTTC
TRBV5-1	.	TRBD2	TRBJ2-3	CASSSTGGRTDTQYF	TGCGCCAGCAGCTCCACGGGAGGACGCACAGATACGCAGTATTTT
TRBV3-1/TRBV3-2	.	.	TRBJ2-1	CASSPRGVANEQFF	TGTGCCAGCAGTCCAAGAGGAGTAGCAAATGAGCAGTTCTTC
TRBV4-1	.	.	TRBJ1-4	CASSPTYGQRGEKLFF	TGCGCCAGCAGTCCAACGTACGGACAGAGGGGGGAAAAACTGTTTTTT
TRBV6-2/TRBV6-3	.	.	TRBJ2-6	CASSYSKLGSNYAGANVLTF	TGTGCCAGCAGTTACTCGAAGTTGGGATCAAATTATGCTGGGGCCAACGTCCTGACTTTC